The rows below give T cell receptor beta chains drawn from one sample of a study of cytomegalovirus exposure and HLA in healthy donors. Repertoires were generated with immunoSEQ multiplex PCR, while TCRdb's copy carries only in-frame clones and drops some. The table shows under 150,000 clones, with about four fifths occurring only once. The sequenced material came from PBMCs. Receptor source: a male donor in good health and CMV-seropositive. Both conserved end residues are trimmed from each CDR3.

CDR3 protein	J gene	V gene
ASSIRDRLNTEAF	TRBJ1-1	TRBV19
ASTLVTNTGELF	TRBJ2-2	TRBV5-1
ASSWDRNNEQF	TRBJ2-1	TRBV5-1
ASSLIASGFTDTQY	TRBJ2-3	TRBV7-9
ASSHDRVYNSPLH	TRBJ1-6	TRBV2
ASIPTGWNTEAF	TRBJ1-1	TRBV19
ASSLETGGTYNEQF	TRBJ2-1	TRBV11-3
ASSYSYRADSPLH	TRBJ1-6	TRBV6-5
ASSKDSFQETQY	TRBJ2-5	TRBV5-1
ASSLEREGNRDEQF	TRBJ2-1	TRBV5-4
ASRGDSGGERENTEAF	TRBJ1-1	TRBV6-4
ATSNPPGTGNVGQPQH	TRBJ1-5	TRBV15
ASSRLNTEAF	TRBJ1-1	TRBV5-8
ASSQEDRERYEQY	TRBJ2-7	TRBV4-3
ASTSLTGSDTQY	TRBJ2-3	TRBV4-1
ASSRSDSYSNQPQH	TRBJ1-5	TRBV4-1
ASSDRDRGQPQH	TRBJ1-5	TRBV9
ASSSGSPSYEQY	TRBJ2-7	TRBV19
ATRERSRETQY	TRBJ2-5	TRBV5-1
ASSIVQRRSYGYT	TRBJ1-2	TRBV19
SVLSGSGSASYEQY	TRBJ2-7	TRBV29-1
ASSYRGWNEKLF	TRBJ1-4	TRBV7-9
ASSLVSYEQY	TRBJ2-7	TRBV7-2
ASSLTEQY	TRBJ2-7	TRBV7-9